The 31 T cell receptor beta chains presented below share a single source sample, sequenced in a study of blood T cell repertoires in COVID-19. Using immunoSEQ multiplex PCR, the repertoire was profiled, and TCRdb retains in-frame clones only, with some absent. The table has some 49,000 clones, under 95% seen once; the top ten hold under 20%. What was sequenced was peripheral blood. The receptors here all came from a man in his 70s with active COVID-19.

This clone has just one count. The chain couples TRBV28 to TRBJ2-7; 8 bases line up with TRBD1. Per the germline V gene, CDR1 is MDHEN and CDR2 is SYDVKM. CDR3 size: 15 residues. The J segment lost 0 bases and the V segment lost 6 bases, leaving 7 bases of the junction unmatched. The CDR3 nucleotides are TGTGCCAGCAGCCGCAGGGGGCTTAGCTCCTACGAGCAGTACTTC. Its translation is CASSRRGLSSYEQYF. The whole variable domain, filled in from reference TRBV28 and TRBJ2-7, reads DVKVTQSSRYLVKRTGEKVFLECVQDMDHENMFWYRQDPGLGLRLIYFSYDVKMKEKGDIPEGYSVSREKKERFSLILESASTNQTSMYLCASSRRGLSSYEQYFGPGTRLTVT.

The J gene is TRBJ1-1, the V gene TRBV7-3; 7 bases are shared with TRBD1. The CDR3 is made up of 13 amino acids. J was trimmed by 3 bases and V by 5 bases; bases with no gene match: 3. CDR1 is SGHTA and CDR2 is FQGTGA in the germline V gene. The CDR3 loop is CASSTDRDTEAFF. DNA of the CDR3: TGTGCCAGCAGCACCGACAGGGACACTGAAGCTTTCTTT.

The chain couples TRBV19 to TRBJ1-5; D is ambiguous. Trimming cost V 4 bases and J 3 bases, with 13 bases left between them. CDR1 is LNHDA and CDR2 is SQIVND in the germline V gene (reference sequence). The CDR3 totals 15 residues. The CDR3 loop reads CASSRLGDLNQPQHF. CDR3 DNA: TGTGCCAGTAGTAGGCTAGGAGACCTCAATCAGCCCCAGCATTTT.

V and J are TRBV28 and TRBJ1-2; weak D call: TRBD1 (6 bases). Germline CDR1 is MDHEN and CDR2 is SYDVKM. CDR3 size: 12 residues. Trimming stripped 8 bases from V and 4 bases from J, with 11 bases between. The CDR3 nucleotides read TGTGCCAGCGGCGGGGGCGGCTATGGCTACACCTTC. Encoded protein: CASGGGGYGYTF.

This chain connects TRBV11-2 to TRBJ1-6, with D possibly being TRBD1 (5 bases). V was pared by 7 bases and J by 0 bases, with 10 bases between. Germline values: CDR1 SGHAT, CDR2 FQNNGV. CDR3 length equals 15 residues. The CDR3 protein is CASTRGGSYNSPLHF. CDR3 coding DNA: TGTGCCAGCACCCGGGGGGGCTCCTATAATTCACCCCTCCACTTT.

This clone was detected only a few times. This rearrangement joins TRBV4-1 to TRBJ2-2, with 9 bases matching TRBD1. Germline loops: CDR1 MGHRA, CDR2 YSYEKL. The CDR3 loop spans 18 amino acids. Unmatched junction bases numbered 13, after V lost 2 bases and J lost 6 bases. CDR3 sequence: CASSQLTGGGFLPGELFF. In DNA form, the CDR3 reads TGCGCCAGCAGCCAACTGACAGGGGGTGGGTTCCTTCCCGGGGAGCTGTTTTTT.

The chain links TRBV30 to TRBJ1-6, with 7 bases that match TRBD1. This CDR3 comprises 14 residues. The germline V gene has CDR1 GTSNPN and CDR2 SVGIG (reference sequence). After removal of 5 bases from V and 8 bases from J, the junction contained 9 bases not matched to a gene. CDR3 region: CAWDRQGVHSPLHF. The CDR3 DNA reads TGTGCCTGGGACCGCCAGGGGGTTCATTCACCCCTCCACTTT. The variable domain in full, completed from reference TRBV30 and TRBJ1-6, reads SQTIHQWPATLVQPVGSPLSLECTVEGTSNPNLYWYRQAAGRGLQLLFYSVGIGQISSEVPQNLSASRPQDRQFILSSKKLLLSDSGFYLCAWDRQGVHSPLHFGNGTRLTVT.

This rearrangement joins TRBV11-2 to TRBJ2-7; the match to TRBD2 covers 10 bases. Germline V gene lookup returns CDR1 SGHAT and CDR2 FQNNGV. The CDR3 length is 15 residues. Trimming removed 5 bases from V and 2 bases from J; junction bases left unmatched: 6. In DNA, the CDR3 is TGTGCCAGCAGCACCATAGCGGGGGGCCCCTACGAGCAGTACTTC. Protein: CASSTIAGGPYEQYF. The complete variable domain, with remaining parts taken from reference TRBV11-2 and TRBJ2-7, reads EAGVAQSPRYKIIEKRQSVAFWCNPISGHATLYWYQQILGQGPKLLIQFQNNGVVDDSQLPKDRFSAERLKGVDSTLKIQPAKLEDSAVYLCASSTIAGGPYEQYFGPGTRLTVT.

V gene TRBV6-5 combines with J gene TRBJ1-1; TRBD1 matches at 8 bases. Unmatched junction bases numbered 8, after V lost 0 bases and J lost 5 bases. The CDR3 runs 16 residues. The germline V gene has CDR1 MNHEY and CDR2 SVGAGI. CDR3 coding DNA: TGTGCCAGCAGTTACTCGCCTGGACAGGGATCTACTGAAGCTTTCTTT. Encoded protein: CASSYSPGQGSTEAFF.

The chain employs TRBV5-4 and TRBJ1-2; D is perhaps TRBD1 (6 bases). The CDR3 has 16 residues. With 1 base removed from V and 4 bases from J, the gap between germline ends came to 17 bases. Germline assignment: CDR1 SGHNT and CDR2 YYREEE (reference sequence). CDR3 loop: CASSLRWAGDIYGYTF. The DNA of the CDR3 is TGTGCCAGCAGCTTGAGGTGGGCAGGGGATATCTATGGCTACACCTTC.

The chain recombines TRBV6-2 or TRBV6-3 with TRBJ1-6; 7 nucleotides align to TRBD1. After removal of 1 base from V and 9 bases from J, the junction contained 12 bases not matched to a gene. The CDR3 is 17 amino acids. Germline V gives CDR1 MNHEY, CDR2 SVGEGT. In nucleotides, the CDR3 is TGTGCCAGCAGTTACTTATCCGGGACAGCGAATGGTTCACCCCTCCACTTT. Its protein is CASSYLSGTANGSPLHF.

This chain joins TRBV4-3 and TRBJ2-5; 9 nucleotides line up with TRBD1. The J segment lost 5 bases and the V segment lost 4 bases, leaving 8 bases of the junction unmatched. The CDR3 loop spans 15 amino acids. From germline, CDR1 is LGHNA and CDR2 YSLEER. The CDR3 here is CASSPTRDRAETQYF. The CDR3 nucleotides read TGCGCCAGCAGCCCCACAAGGGACAGGGCTGAGACCCAGTACTTC.

V usage is TRBV5-1 and J usage is TRBJ2-5; 7 bases match TRBD1. This CDR3 is 15 amino acids long. The germline gives CDR1 SGHRS, CDR2 YFSETQ. V was clipped by 4 bases and J by 5 bases; unmatched bases: 11. Written as DNA, the CDR3 is TGCGCCAGCAGCCCAAACAGGGGTGGTCGGGAGACCCAGTACTTC. It encodes CASSPNRGGRETQYF.

The chain recombines TRBV11-2 with TRBJ2-3; 8 bases agree with TRBD2. Germline assignment: CDR1 SGHAT and CDR2 FQNNGV. This CDR3 is 16 amino acids long. V gave up 5 bases and J gave up 1 base; unmatched junction bases: 8. CDR3 sequence (DNA): TGTGCCAGCAGCCACAGGGCGACTAGCGGCACAGATACGCAGTATTTT. This encodes CASSHRATSGTDTQYF.

The chain employs TRBV3-1 (or the pseudogene TRBV3-2) and TRBJ2-5; TRBD2 matches 14 bases. CDR1 is LGHDT and CDR2 is YNNKEL in the germline V gene (reference sequence). The CDR3 is made up of 15 amino acids. Trimming at V came to 6 bases and at J to 4 bases, leaving 4 bases not matched to a gene. CDR3 sequence: CASRTSGRGVETQYF. The CDR3 coding sequence is TGTGCCAGCAGGACTAGCGGGAGGGGGGTAGAGACCCAGTACTTC.

This clone was counted between two and nine times. The genes are TRBV19 and TRBJ2-1; 15 positions agree with TRBD2. CDR3 length: 19 residues. Germline assignment: CDR1 LNHDA and CDR2 SQIVND (reference sequence). Trimming took 4 bases from V and 7 from J; bases not matched to a gene: 14. The CDR3 DNA follows: TGTGCCAGTAGTACTATATTTCCCGGGACTAGCGGGGGGATTAATGAGCAGTTCTTC. Protein: CASSTIFPGTSGGINEQFF.

This chain joins TRBV3-1 (or the pseudogene TRBV3-2) and TRBJ2-7; D remains ambiguous. Germline CDR1 LGHDT, CDR2 YNNKEL (reference sequence). The CDR3 length is 13 residues. V lost 0 bases, J lost 6 bases, and 9 bases lay in between. CDR3 protein: CASSQETRPEQYF. CDR3 DNA sequence: TGTGCCAGCAGCCAAGAAACCAGGCCCGAGCAGTACTTC.

The chain is built from TRBV18 and TRBJ1-2, with D maybe TRBD1 (6 bases). The V end was cut by 2 bases, the J end by 2 bases, with 9 bases between. The CDR3 has 14 residues. Looked up from germline, CDR1 is KGHSH and CDR2 is LQKENI. Here the CDR3 reads CASSPGQRNYGYTF. The CDR3 nucleotides read TGTGCCAGCTCACCAGGACAGAGGAACTATGGCTACACCTTC.

This rearrangement joins TRBV6-2 or TRBV6-3 to TRBJ2-5, with TRBD2 matching over 11 bases. Unmatched junction bases numbered 9, after V lost 5 bases and J lost 4 bases. The germline gives CDR1 MNHEY, CDR2 SVGEGT. The CDR3 consists of 16 residues. CDR3 DNA sequence: TGTGCCAGCAGTCAAATGGGACTAGCGGAGAGAGAGACCCAGTACTTC. Translating it yields CASSQMGLAERETQYF.

The chain recombines TRBV5-1 with TRBJ2-5; 8 bases are a match to TRBD2. This CDR3 contains 15 residues. V lost 0 bases, J lost 2 bases, and 3 bases stayed unmatched. Germline lookup yields CDR1 SGHRS and CDR2 YFSETQ. In DNA form, the CDR3 reads TGCGCCAGCAGCTTGGTTAGCGGGGCTCAAGAGACCCAGTACTTC. It yields the protein CASSLVSGAQETQYF.

The chain has TRBV7-2 and TRBJ2-7; unclear D gene. Per the germline V gene, CDR1 is SGHTA and CDR2 is FQGNSA. The CDR3 runs to 12 residues. The V end lost 5 bases, the J end lost 3 bases, and 8 bases lay between the germline ends. The CDR3 DNA reads as TGTGCCAGCAGCCTGAGTGGCTACGAGCAGTACTTC. Its translation: CASSLSGYEQYF.

The CDR3 nucleotides read TGTGCCAGCAGCTTAGTCTTTGGAAACACCATATATTTT. Amino acid sequence: CASSLVFGNTIYF. The chain has TRBV7-9 and TRBJ1-3; D uncertain. The germline V gene encodes CDR1 SEHNR and CDR2 FQNEAQ (reference sequence). V was cut by 1 base and J by 3 bases, with 4 bases left in between. The CDR3 has 13 residues.

The chain carries TRBV28 and TRBJ2-3; D is possibly TRBD2 (5 bases). CDR1 and CDR2 (germline): MDHEN, SYDVKM. The length of the CDR3 is 16 residues. Trimming cost V 4 bases and J 1 base, with 15 bases left between them. In DNA form, the CDR3 reads TGTGCCAGCAGTTCCCCCGCTAGCTCTGGCACAGATACGCAGTATTTT. It translates to CASSSPASSGTDTQYF.

This clone occurred a few times. CDR3: CASVLRGGGSYGYTF. In DNA form, the CDR3 reads TGTGCCAGCGTATTACGAGGAGGGGGCTCCTATGGCTACACCTTC. The chain combines TRBV27 with TRBJ1-2; 7 bases line up with TRBD1. The CDR3 totals 15 residues. The germline CDR1 and CDR2 sequences are MNHEY and SMNVEV (reference sequence). Losses at the gene ends were 8 bases for V and 4 bases for J; bases not matched to a gene: 13.

V usage is TRBV7-3 and J usage is TRBJ2-3, with a tentative D call TRBD1 (6 bases). Germline CDR1 reads SGHTA; CDR2 reads FQGTGA. The CDR3 spans 15 residues. Between the trimmed V and J ends, which lost 2 bases and 2 bases, there was a span of 11 bases. The CDR3 is CASSLFGQTTDTQYF. In DNA form, the CDR3 reads TGTGCCAGCAGCTTATTCGGACAGACCACAGATACGCAGTATTTT.

V and J are TRBV28 and TRBJ2-5; D is ambiguous. Deletions cut 3 bases from V and 1 base from J, with 9 bases between. In germline, CDR1 is MDHEN, CDR2 SYDVKM. The CDR3 contains 14 residues. The CDR3, as DNA: TGTGCCAGCAGTTTCGGCGGCAGCCAAGAGACCCAGTACTTC. This sequence encodes CASSFGGSQETQYF.

The CDR3 sequence is CASSFGASGGSRSRTDTQYF. In nucleotides, the CDR3 is TGTGCCAGCAGCTTTGGGGCTAGCGGGGGAAGCCGGTCTCGCACAGATACGCAGTATTTT. The rearrangement uses TRBV11-3 and TRBJ2-3, with 10 bases matching TRBD2. Germline lookup yields CDR1 SGHNT and CDR2 YENEEA. CDR3 length equals 20 residues. V dropped 3 bases and J dropped 1; count of bases not matched to a gene: 16.

The chain couples TRBV20-1 to TRBJ2-2, with 9 positions matching TRBD2. The CDR3 spans 14 residues. The germline V gene has CDR1 DFQATT and CDR2 SNEGSKA (reference sequence). Trimming took 6 bases from V and 6 from J; bases not matched to a gene: 8. CDR3 amino acids: CSASSGSWAGELFF. The CDR3, as DNA: TGCAGTGCGAGTAGCGGGAGTTGGGCCGGGGAGCTGTTTTTT.

This chain uses TRBV29-1 with TRBJ2-3, with D unresolved. The CDR3 has 17 amino acids. The V end was cut by 2 bases, the J end by 0 bases, with 18 bases between. Germline-derived CDR1 and CDR2 are SQVTM and ANQGSEA. This CDR3 is CSVELLKARRSTDTQYF. The CDR3 DNA reads as TGCAGCGTTGAACTCCTAAAAGCGCGCCGTAGCACAGATACGCAGTATTTT.

V gene TRBV7-2 combines with J gene TRBJ1-2, with D possibly matching TRBD1 (6 bases). Germline lookup yields CDR1 SGHTA and CDR2 FQGNSA. The CDR3 has 13 residues. Trimming stripped 5 bases from V and 5 bases from J, with 12 bases between. CDR3 sequence reads: CASSPTGSYGYTF. The CDR3 nucleotides are TGTGCCAGCAGCCCTACAGGGAGTTATGGCTACACCTTC.

CDR3 sequence reads: CASSYSNNRQETQYF. For the CDR3, the DNA is TGTGCCAGCAGTTACTCGAATAACAGACAAGAGACCCAGTACTTC. The chain uses TRBV6-6 and TRBJ2-5; no clear D gene. Trimming removed 0 bases at V and 2 bases at J, with 10 bases between. CDR1 and CDR2 from the germline V gene are MNHNY and SVGAGI (reference sequence). The CDR3 spans 15 residues.